Each of the 31 T cell receptor beta chains below was sequenced from the same sample in a study of T cell changes during pregnancy in multiple sclerosis. The method was immunoSEQ multiplex PCR; TCRdb's version includes in-frame clones alone and lacks a portion of them. Among about 59,000 clones listed, about 93% were seen once. Sequencing used CD4+ T cells from peripheral blood mononuclear cells, obtained before pregnancy. Receptors originate from a female donor with multiple sclerosis, enrolled in a pregnancy study.

The chain has TRBV9 and TRBJ1-1; 9 bases align to TRBD1. CDR1 SGDLS and CDR2 YYNGEE come from the germline V gene. V trimming: 3 bases; J trimming: 6 bases; junction bases outside the gene matches: 3. This CDR3 region has 13 residues. The CDR3 region has the DNA TGTGCCAGCAGCGGACAGGGGGTCGCTGAAGCTTTCTTT. As protein: CASSGQGVAEAFF.

The genes are TRBV6-6 and TRBJ1-5, with 7 bases aligning to TRBD1. J gave up 5 bases and V 6 bases, and 13 bases lay outside the gene matches. The V gene's germline CDR1 is MNHNY and CDR2 SVGAGI (reference sequence). This CDR3 spans 16 amino acids. CDR3 sequence: CASSPLGQRRDQPQHF. DNA of the CDR3: TGTGCCAGCAGCCCATTGGGACAGAGAAGGGATCAGCCCCAGCATTTT.

The J gene is TRBJ2-4, the V gene TRBV11-2; possibly TRBD2 for D (6 bases). Germline V lookup: CDR1 SGHAT, CDR2 FQNNGV. The CDR3 length is 14 residues. V lost 3 bases, J lost 5 bases, and 11 bases lay in between. The CDR3, as DNA: TGTGCCAGCAGCTTCGGGGGTTTGGAAAACATTCAGTACTTC. It encodes CASSFGGLENIQYF.

Only one count was recorded for this clone. The V gene is TRBV6-5, the J gene TRBJ2-7; D may be TRBD1 (5 bases). CDR1 is MNHEY and CDR2 is SVGAGI in the germline V gene. This CDR3 comprises 14 residues. Trimming shortened V by 6 bases and J by 3 bases, and 15 bases separated the two germline ends. As DNA, the CDR3 is TGTGCCAGCAGGGATTGGGGCGCAAACTACGAGCAGTACTTC. It codes for CASRDWGANYEQYF.

The chain recombines TRBV6-6 with TRBJ1-1; unclear D gene. The V and J ends lost 0 bases and 8 bases respectively, with 7 bases between them. CDR1 is MNHNY and CDR2 is SVGAGI in the germline V gene (reference sequence). This CDR3 region has 12 residues. CDR3 sequence: CASSYSAGEAFF. In nucleotides, the CDR3 is TGTGCCAGCAGTTACTCCGCGGGAGAAGCTTTCTTT.

V is TRBV9 and J is TRBJ2-7; TRBD2 might be the D (6 bases). CDR1 SGDLS and CDR2 YYNGEE come from the germline V gene. CDR3 length: 15 residues. The V end was cut by 0 bases, the J end by 0 bases, with 10 bases between. The CDR3 DNA reads TGTGCCAGCAGCGTAGGCGGGGCTGGCTCCTACGAGCAGTACTTC. Protein sequence: CASSVGGAGSYEQYF.

This clone was recorded only once. The chain combines TRBV10-3 with TRBJ2-3; the match to TRBD2 covers 12 bases. From germline, CDR1 is ENHRY and CDR2 SYGVKD. This CDR3 contains 15 residues. V dropped 10 bases and J dropped 4; count of bases not matched to a gene: 9. CDR3 in amino acids: CATLRLAGEADTQYF. The CDR3 nucleotides read TGTGCCACCTTGAGACTAGCGGGAGAGGCAGATACGCAGTATTTT.

V gene TRBV5-6 combines with J gene TRBJ1-1, with D possibly being TRBD1 (5 bases). V lost 5 bases and J 5 bases, leaving 16 bases between the germline ends. CDR1 and CDR2 (germline): SGHDT, YYEEEE. The length of the CDR3 is 14 residues. CDR3 bases: TGTGCCAGCAGACGCGACAGATTGTGGACTGAAGCTTTCTTT. Protein: CASRRDRLWTEAFF.

The gene calls are TRBV11-2 and TRBJ2-7, with 8 bases aligning to TRBD2. The CDR3 has 16 amino acids. CDR1 SGHAT and CDR2 FQNNGV come from the germline V gene. V lost 0 bases and J lost 4; bases outside the gene matches: 8. The CDR3 region has the DNA TGTGCCAGCAGCTTAGATTGGGGTAGCGGGGCTTACGAGCAGTACTTC. It is translated as CASSLDWGSGAYEQYF.

This chain connects TRBV11-3 to TRBJ2-7; D unclear. Trimming cost V 4 bases and J 1 base, with 5 bases left between them. This CDR3 has 12 amino acids. Germline assignment: CDR1 SGHNT and CDR2 YENEEA. CDR3 sequence: CASSSNSYEQYF. Here the CDR3 DNA reads TGTGCCAGCAGCTCAAATTCCTACGAGCAGTACTTC.

The table lists this clone with a count of one. This chain connects TRBV9 to TRBJ2-1; TRBD2 aligns across 8 bases. The CDR3 is 16 amino acids. Germline V gene data show CDR1 as SGDLS and CDR2 as YYNGEE. The J segment lost 7 bases and the V segment lost 0 bases, leaving 9 bases of the junction unmatched. The CDR3 loop is CASSVDPRGRSNEQFF. DNA of the CDR3: TGTGCCAGCAGCGTAGATCCTCGCGGGAGGTCAAATGAGCAGTTCTTC.

The chain uses TRBV28 and TRBJ2-7, with 7 nucleotides matching TRBD2. The CDR3 is 15 residues long. Germline V gene data show CDR1 as MDHEN and CDR2 as SYDVKM. Trimming took 1 base from V and 0 from J; bases not matched to a gene: 3. CDR3 protein: CASSLSRLASYEQYF. The CDR3 nucleotides read TGTGCCAGCAGTTTATCGAGACTAGCCTCCTACGAGCAGTACTTC.

This clone has a handful of counts. The chain is built from TRBV4-2 and TRBJ1-5, with D perhaps TRBD1 (5 bases). The germline CDR1 and CDR2 sequences are LGHNA and YNFKEQ. V was shortened by 5 bases and J by 8 bases, with 19 bases between the two germline ends. The CDR3 covers 15 residues. The CDR3 reads CASSSRTKPIEPQHF. The CDR3 DNA reads as TGTGCCAGCAGCTCCAGGACAAAGCCGATCGAGCCCCAGCATTTT.

This clone has only one observation. The V and J genes are TRBV7-2 and TRBJ2-2; D unclear. CDR3 length: 16 residues. V was trimmed by 1 base and J by 8 bases, leaving 17 bases between them. Germline-derived CDR1 and CDR2 are SGHTA and FQGNSA. In DNA form, the CDR3 reads TGTGCCAGCAGCTTAGTTGTACTACCGCAGTCTGGGGAGCTGTTTTTT. It yields the protein CASSLVVLPQSGELFF.

The rearrangement links TRBV7-9 to TRBJ1-1, with 8 bases lining up with TRBD1. Per the germline V gene, CDR1 is SEHNR and CDR2 is FQNEAQ (reference sequence). V shed 5 bases and J 0 bases; nucleotides not matched to a gene: 5. The CDR3 consists of 15 residues. CDR3: CASSRQTGVNTEAFF. As DNA, the CDR3 is TGTGCCAGCAGCCGCCAGACAGGGGTGAACACTGAAGCTTTCTTT.

The rearrangement joins TRBV6-1 to TRBJ1-3; D gene uncertain. The CDR3 extends over 13 amino acids. V dropped 2 bases and J dropped 5 bases, with 7 bases sitting between them. Germline V gene lookup returns CDR1 MNHNS and CDR2 SASEGT. The DNA of the CDR3 is TGTGCCAGCAGTGAATCGGGGAGAAACACCATATATTTT. Its protein product is CASSESGRNTIYF.

The chain joins TRBV5-5 to TRBJ2-7; 9 bases are shared with TRBD2. This CDR3 contains 16 residues. V was clipped by 4 bases and J by 3 bases; unmatched bases: 11. CDR1 and CDR2 from the germline V gene are SGHKS and YYEKEE (reference sequence). The CDR3 sequence is CASSRLAGTVYYEQYF. The CDR3, as DNA: TGTGCCAGCAGCCGGCTAGCGGGGACCGTCTACTACGAGCAGTACTTC.

This chain joins TRBV19 and TRBJ2-3; 8 bases match TRBD2. Germline CDR1 reads LNHDA; CDR2 reads SQIVND (reference sequence). This CDR3 is built from 15 residues. With 5 bases clipped from V and 2 bases from J, the junction kept 6 bases outside the gene matches. The CDR3 protein is CASSVVAGYTDTQYF. The CDR3 DNA is TGTGCCAGTAGTGTCGTAGCGGGATACACAGATACGCAGTATTTT.

This chain connects TRBV10-3 to TRBJ2-1; perhaps TRBD2 as D (5 bases). Germline CDR1 is ENHRY and CDR2 is SYGVKD. The ends were cut back, 3 bases at V and 11 bases at J, with 17 bases in the middle. The CDR3 has 14 amino acids. CDR3 protein: CAISDTTGGNQQFF. DNA of the CDR3: TGTGCCATCAGTGACACGACTGGAGGAAACCAGCAGTTCTTC.

This clone has only one observation. DNA for the CDR3: TGTGCCAGCAGCTTACAAACAGATGGAAACACCATATATTTT. It encodes CASSLQTDGNTIYF. V and J are TRBV7-8 and TRBJ1-3; no clear D gene. Per the germline V gene, CDR1 is SGHVS and CDR2 is FQNEAQ. CDR3 length equals 14 residues. V was cut by 2 bases and J by 3 bases, with 8 bases left in between.

The J gene is TRBJ2-5, the V gene TRBV5-4; 9 nucleotides align to TRBD2. CDR1 is SGHNT, CDR2 YYREEE, per germline (reference sequence). The V segment lost 4 bases and the J segment 3 bases; nucleotides outside the gene matches: 13. The CDR3 sequence is 17 residues long. The DNA of the CDR3 is TGTGCCAGCAGCAGGCCCTTAGCGGGAGTAAGAGAAGAGACCCAGTACTTC. It codes for CASSRPLAGVREETQYF.

The rearrangement links TRBV7-3 to TRBJ1-1; possible D gene TRBD1, 5 bases. Germline lookup yields CDR1 SGHTA and CDR2 FQGTGA. The V end was cut by 1 base, the J end by 7 bases, with 10 bases between. The CDR3 spans 13 residues. The CDR3 protein is CASSLSPTGEAFF. The CDR3 bases are TGTGCCAGCAGCTTAAGTCCCACAGGTGAAGCTTTCTTT.

V and J are TRBV18 and TRBJ1-5; tentatively, D is TRBD1 (6 bases). The germline V and J ends were trimmed by 6 bases and 4 bases, with 13 bases remaining between them. Germline V gives CDR1 KGHSH, CDR2 LQKENI. This CDR3 is 14 amino acids long. Here the CDR3 reads CASSPGQTNQPQHF. CDR3 sequence (DNA): TGTGCCAGCTCTCCCGGACAGACAAATCAGCCCCAGCATTTT.

This chain joins TRBV28 and TRBJ2-2, with 10 bases matching TRBD1. J was trimmed by 1 base and V by 6 bases; bases with no gene match: 2. Germline CDR1 reads MDHEN; CDR2 reads SYDVKM. There are 15 residues in the CDR3. CDR3 coding DNA: TGTGCCAGCAGCCGGGACAGGGGGAACACCGGGGAGCTGTTTTTT. Protein product: CASSRDRGNTGELFF.

The rearrangement links TRBV9 to TRBJ2-1; tentative D call: TRBD2 (6 bases). V shed 0 bases and J shed 4 bases, with 11 bases lying between them. The CDR3 spans 15 residues. Germline assignment: CDR1 SGDLS and CDR2 YYNGEE. CDR3 in DNA: TGTGCCAGCAGCGTAGCCCTAGCGACTTACAATGAGCAGTTCTTC. Translated: CASSVALATYNEQFF.

The chain carries TRBV7-9 and TRBJ1-1; D may be TRBD1 (5 bases). From germline, CDR1 is SEHNR and CDR2 FQNEAQ (reference sequence). Trimming took off 0 bases at V and 3 bases at J, with 8 bases between the two ends. This CDR3 is built from 14 residues. The CDR3 loop reads CASSLAGADTEAFF. In nucleotides, the CDR3 is TGTGCCAGCAGCTTAGCAGGGGCTGACACTGAAGCTTTCTTT.

The chain employs TRBV7-2 and TRBJ1-1, with D unclear. Trimming cost V 4 bases and J 5 bases, with 14 bases left between them. Germline lookup yields CDR1 SGHTA and CDR2 FQGNSA. CDR3 size: 14 residues. CDR3 sequence reads: CASSSPRAGTEAFF. CDR3 bases: TGTGCCAGCAGCTCCCCCCGGGCGGGGACTGAAGCTTTCTTT. The full variable domain, in which reference TRBV7-2 and TRBJ1-1 provide the parts outside the CDR3, is GAGVSQSPSNKVTEKGKDVELRCDPISGHTALYWYRQSLGQGLEFLIYFQGNSAPDKSGLPSDRFSAERTGGSVSTLTIQRTQQEDSAVYLCASSSPRAGTEAFFGQGTRLTVV.

This clone was recorded a few times. V usage is TRBV7-2 and J usage is TRBJ1-4; D unresolved. Trimming cost V 5 bases and J 9 bases, with 16 bases left between them. The CDR3 length is 14 residues. Per germline, CDR1 SGHTA and CDR2 FQGNSA. Here the CDR3 DNA reads TGTGCCAGCAGCGTGGGAGGCGACCGGAAAAAACTGTTTTTT. This translates into CASSVGGDRKKLFF.

This clone was seen only once. The chain links TRBV13 to TRBJ1-5; 8 nucleotides agree with TRBD1. This CDR3 region has 13 residues. After removal of 5 bases from V and 7 bases from J, the junction contained 4 bases not matched to a gene. Germline CDR1 reads PRHDT; CDR2 reads FYEKMQ (reference sequence). CDR3 protein: CASSATGGQPQHF. In nucleotides, the CDR3 is TGTGCCAGCAGCGCAACAGGGGGACAGCCCCAGCATTTT.

The rearrangement links TRBV5-6 to TRBJ2-1, with 8 bases lining up with TRBD2. V was clipped by 1 base and J by 8 bases; unmatched bases: 11. The CDR3 runs to 16 residues. CDR1 is SGHDT and CDR2 is YYEEEE in the germline V gene. The CDR3 region is CASSLWGLGSNHEQFF. The DNA of the CDR3 is TGTGCCAGCAGCTTGTGGGGACTAGGGAGTAATCATGAGCAGTTCTTC.

V and J are TRBV28 and TRBJ2-3; 7 bases fit TRBD2. Losses at the gene ends were 2 bases for V and 1 base for J; bases not matched to a gene: 3. Germline V gene data show CDR1 as MDHEN and CDR2 as SYDVKM. The CDR3 length is 15 residues. The CDR3, as DNA: TGTGCCAGCAGTTTAGCGGGAGACCGCACAGATACGCAGTATTTT. This encodes CASSLAGDRTDTQYF.